These 19 T cell receptor beta chains originate from one sample sequenced in a study of blood T cells in healthy people across ages. It was with a sample-barcoded 5' primer and a J-beta primer mix that a second PCR of roughly 7 to 12 cycles was run. TCRdb redid the calling of the 5' RACE reads with MiXCR, one entry per CDR3 protein. Of around 1,500,000 distinct CDR3 sequences listed, 42% are singletons. Sequenced material: blood. These receptors all stem from a young woman in good health.

In this sample, this clonotype turned up a few times. The rearrangement uses TRBV15 and TRBJ1-2, with a possible D match to TRBD1 (5 bases). The germline CDR1 and CDR2 sequences are LNHNV and YYDKDF (reference sequence). Trimming cost V 5 bases and J 6 bases, with 13 bases left between them. The CDR3 is 13 amino acids. In nucleotides, the CDR3 is TGTGCCACCAGCGGTGAAGAAGGGGATGGCTACACCTTC. As protein: CATSGEEGDGYTF.

About this clonotype itself: Mismatch with germline at one junction end may stem from a read error. CDR3 in DNA: TGTGACAGCAGCTTAGGGGCTAGCGGGCGGACAGATACGCAGTATTTT. As protein: CDSSLGASGRTDTQYF. The gene calls are TRBV11-2 and TRBJ2-3; TRBD2 aligns across 8 bases. Germline V CDR1 and CDR2: SGHAT, FQNNGV. The CDR3 is 16 residues long.

To note about this clonotype: A much larger clone differs from this one at a single base, so this may be a read error. V is TRBV29-1 and J is TRBJ2-7; D is possibly TRBD1 or TRBD2 (5 bases each). V lost 7 bases, J lost 6 bases, and 19 bases lay in between. CDR1 is SQVTM, CDR2 ANQGSEA, per germline. The CDR3 consists of 13 residues. The CDR3 loop reads CSAFQGRTREQYF. The DNA for the CDR3 is TGCAGCGCCTTCCAGGGCAGGACTCGCGAGCAGTACTTC.

This rearrangement joins TRBV7-8 to TRBJ2-4; perhaps TRBD1 as D (6 bases). The V end lost 4 bases, the J end lost 1 base, and 14 bases lay between the germline ends. Germline loops: CDR1 SGHVS, CDR2 FQNEAQ. This CDR3 is built from 16 residues. The CDR3 coding sequence is TGTGCCAGCAGCTCACAGGGCGGAAAGGCCAAAAACATTCAGTACTTC. This sequence encodes CASSSQGGKAKNIQYF.

The chain combines TRBV20-1 with TRBJ2-7; 7 nucleotides agree with TRBD2. Germline V gene lookup returns CDR1 DFQATT and CDR2 SNEGSKA (reference sequence). This CDR3 is built from 14 residues. V was pared by 3 bases and J by 2 bases, with 7 bases of the junction left unmatched. The CDR3 nucleotides read TGCAGTGCTAGGTCCGGACTAGATCCCTACGAGCAGTACTTC. The encoded protein is CSARSGLDPYEQYF.

The V call is TRBV6-5, the J call TRBJ2-7, with D possibly being TRBD2 (7 bases). Trimming shortened V by 2 bases and J by 6 bases, and 20 bases separated the two germline ends. The germline V gene has CDR1 MNHEY and CDR2 SVGAGI. The CDR3 runs to 16 residues. DNA for the CDR3: TGTGCCAGCAGTTACGTCGGCGGGGGCGACGGTCGCGAGCAGTACTTC. Its translation: CASSYVGGGDGREQYF.

This clonotype has at least ten counts. The rearrangement joins TRBV21-1 to TRBJ2-1; the DNA was not used to check the table's D call, TRBD1. TRBV21-1 corresponds to a pseudogene. The CDR3 consists of 16 residues. The CDR3 region has the DNA TGTGCCAGCAGCACTGGGACGGCAGGGGTGGTTAATGAGCAGTTCTTC. Translation: CASSTGTAGVVNEQFF.

This clonotype was seen a handful of times. The rearrangement uses TRBV27 and TRBJ2-7; D tentatively reads TRBD1 or TRBD2 (6 bases each). CDR3 size: 15 residues. Trimming cost V 3 bases and J 5 bases, with 17 bases left between them. Germline values: CDR1 MNHEY, CDR2 SMNVEV (reference sequence). In DNA, the CDR3 is TGTGCCAGCAGTTTCATTGGAGGGGGTCCTGACGAGCAGTACTTC. Amino acid sequence: CASSFIGGGPDEQYF.

This clonotype was seen many times. This chain connects TRBV29-1 to TRBJ2-3, with TRBD1 as a possible D gene (5 bases). CDR3 length equals 12 residues. Trimming removed 7 bases at V and 0 bases at J, with 8 bases between. Looked up from germline, CDR1 is SQVTM and CDR2 is ANQGSEA. CDR3 nucleotides: TGCAGCGCGACAGCTAGCACAGATACGCAGTATTTT. This gives the protein CSATASTDTQYF.

The chain recombines TRBV20-1 with TRBJ2-1, with a tentative D call TRBD2 (6 bases). Germline V gene lookup returns CDR1 DFQATT and CDR2 SNEGSKA (reference sequence). Trimming removed 3 bases from V and 7 bases from J, with 16 bases in between. The CDR3 is 14 residues long. The CDR3 protein is CSASWGGPRNEQFF. The CDR3 nucleotides read TGCAGTGCTAGTTGGGGAGGCCCTCGGAATGAGCAGTTCTTC.

Worth noting for this clonotype: At one of its ends the junction is not consistent with the germline gene, which may arise from a read error. CDR3 residues: CVSLRAYTDTQYF. Here the CDR3 DNA reads TGTGTCAGCCTCCGGGCCTACACAGATACGCAGTATTTT. The gene calls are TRBV7-9 and TRBJ2-3, with D unclear. The CDR3 sequence is 13 residues long. The germline CDR1 and CDR2 sequences are SEHNR and FQNEAQ (reference sequence).

The chain joins TRBV6-6 to TRBJ1-4, with TRBD1 matching 7 bases. Germline loops: CDR1 MNHNY, CDR2 SVGAGI (reference sequence). With 6 bases clipped from V and 10 bases from J, the junction kept 8 bases outside the gene matches. This CDR3 comprises 13 residues. The CDR3 region is CASRATGVGKLFF. DNA of the CDR3: TGTGCCAGCAGGGCCACAGGGGTGGGAAAACTGTTTTTT.

The chain is built from TRBV11-2 and TRBJ1-2; D is unclear. Trimming removed 5 bases from V and 3 bases from J, with 10 bases in between. This CDR3 has 13 residues. Germline assignment: CDR1 SGHAT and CDR2 FQNNGV. The CDR3 reads CASSPRSYYGYTF. CDR3 nucleotides: TGTGCCAGCAGCCCCCGGTCCTACTATGGCTACACCTTC.

The V and J genes are TRBV27 and TRBJ2-7; TRBD1 is a possible D gene (5 bases). The J call may be mistaken, given a closer DNA end match to TRBJ2-5. CDR3 length: 14 amino acids. The germline CDR1 and CDR2 sequences are MNHEY and SMNVEV (reference sequence). This CDR3 is CASNPDTQGETQYF. CDR3 in DNA: TGTGCCAGCAACCCGGACACCCAGGGTGAGACCCAGTACTTC.

The table lists this clonotype with a few counts. The chain uses TRBV4-1 and TRBJ2-3, with 7 bases that match TRBD2. This CDR3 region has 17 residues. Germline loops: CDR1 MGHRA, CDR2 YSYEKL. V dropped 0 bases and J dropped 5; count of bases not matched to a gene: 11. The CDR3 nucleotides read TGCGCCAGCAGCCAAGATGGGGCTAGCGGACCAAGAGATACGCAGTATTTT. Translating it yields CASSQDGASGPRDTQYF.

The chain combines TRBV2 with TRBJ2-3, with 10 nucleotides matching TRBD2. Germline V gives CDR1 SNHLY, CDR2 FYNNEI. After removal of 7 bases from V and 3 bases from J, the junction contained 4 bases not matched to a gene. CDR3 length: 14 residues. The CDR3 region has the DNA TGTGCCAGCAAACTAGCGGGGAATACAGATACGCAGTATTTT. This encodes CASKLAGNTDTQYF.

The rearrangement uses TRBV10-2 and TRBJ2-5, with no clear D. Germline CDR1 is WSHSY and CDR2 is SAAADI. The CDR3 runs 13 residues. Trimming stripped 2 bases from V and 4 bases from J, with 8 bases between. CDR3 residues: CASSENRRETQYF. In nucleotides, the CDR3 is TGCGCCAGCAGTGAGAATAGACGAGAGACCCAGTACTTC.

This clonotype was observed a few times. This sequence joins TRBV2 and TRBJ2-7; TRBD1 matches 9 bases. This CDR3 region has 16 residues. The germline gives CDR1 SNHLY, CDR2 FYNNEI. J lost 0 bases, V lost 7 bases, and 10 bases had no gene match. CDR3 sequence reads: CASKNRDRAFSYEQYF. DNA for the CDR3: TGTGCCAGCAAGAATAGGGACAGGGCCTTCTCCTACGAGCAGTACTTC.

The chain employs TRBV4-1 and TRBJ2-5, with a weak D call TRBD2 (6 bases). V dropped 2 bases and J dropped 2 bases, with 9 bases sitting between them. The CDR3 covers 14 residues. The germline gives CDR1 MGHRA, CDR2 YSYEKL. CDR3 sequence: CASSQPGLQETQYF. DNA for the CDR3: TGCGCCAGCAGCCAACCGGGACTTCAAGAGACCCAGTACTTC.